The 28 T cell receptor beta chains below come from one sample, sequenced in a study of cytomegalovirus exposure and HLA in healthy donors. With 60 Vbeta and 13 Jbeta primers, the PCR was carried out. The repertoire was sequenced with immunoSEQ multiplex PCR; TCRdb's copy has only in-frame clones and lacks some. The data contain about 120,000 clones, around 76% of them seen just once; the ten biggest clones take up 25% to 35%. The source material was PBMCs. The receptors were gathered from a man aged 60-69 years in good health and CMV-seropositive.

This clone was found once. V usage is TRBV5-1 and J usage is TRBJ2-3; TRBD2 matches at 9 bases. The CDR3 has 18 residues. The V segment lost 0 bases and the J segment 3 bases; nucleotides outside the gene matches: 11. CDR1 is SGHRS and CDR2 is YFSETQ in the germline V gene. This CDR3 is CASSLARDSGRLTDTQYF. CDR3 bases: TGCGCCAGCAGCTTGGCCCGGGATAGCGGGAGACTTACAGATACGCAGTATTTT.

The chain employs TRBV5-4 and TRBJ1-5; 9 nucleotides match TRBD1. Germline CDR1 reads SGHNT; CDR2 reads YYREEE (reference sequence). Trimming removed 4 bases from V and 4 bases from J; junction bases left unmatched: 9. The CDR3 contains 16 residues. In DNA, the CDR3 is TGTGCCAGCAGCGACAGCCCGACAGGGGGAAATCAGCCCCAGCATTTT. Translated: CASSDSPTGGNQPQHF.

V gene TRBV5-1 combines with J gene TRBJ1-4, with D tentatively TRBD1 (5 bases). CDR3 length: 14 amino acids. Germline values: CDR1 SGHRS, CDR2 YFSETQ. V was trimmed by 0 bases and J by 5 bases, leaving 8 bases between them. The CDR3 is CASSLDRLNEKLFF. Written as DNA, the CDR3 is TGCGCCAGCAGCTTGGACAGGTTAAATGAAAAACTGTTTTTT.

CDR3 nucleotides: TGTGCCAGCTCACCTGGTATTGACAGGGGGGCAGATACGCAGTATTTT. It yields the protein CASSPGIDRGADTQYF. This sequence joins TRBV18 and TRBJ2-3, with 9 bases matching TRBD1. Per germline, CDR1 KGHSH and CDR2 LQKENI. This CDR3 has 16 amino acids. V was clipped by 3 bases and J by 4 bases; unmatched bases: 8.

This clone was seen only a few times. The CDR3 is CASDDRAGGYTF. The CDR3, as DNA: TGTGCCAGCGACGACAGGGCGGGCGGCTACACCTTC. V gene TRBV6-5 combines with J gene TRBJ1-2, with 7 bases matching TRBD1. This CDR3 is 12 amino acids long. The V segment lost 8 bases and the J segment 8 bases; nucleotides outside the gene matches: 8. CDR1 and CDR2 from the germline V gene are MNHEY and SVGAGI.

V usage is TRBV7-2 and J usage is TRBJ2-3; 7 nucleotides match TRBD1. Germline lookup yields CDR1 SGHTA and CDR2 FQGNSA. The CDR3 has 13 residues. V was clipped by 5 bases and J by 4 bases; unmatched bases: 3. This CDR3 is CASSLQGADTQYF. CDR3 DNA sequence: TGTGCCAGCAGCCTTCAGGGGGCAGATACGCAGTATTTT.

The chain employs TRBV19 and TRBJ1-1, with D tentatively TRBD1 (5 bases). V gave up 7 bases and J gave up 4 bases, with 13 bases separating them. Germline lookup yields CDR1 LNHDA and CDR2 SQIVND (reference sequence). CDR3 length: 13 residues. As DNA, the CDR3 is TGTGCCAGTATGAGGGCCGGGGGCACTGAAGCTTTCTTT. This sequence encodes CASMRAGGTEAFF.

The chain uses TRBV20-1 and TRBJ1-1, with unresolved D. The CDR3 has 11 amino acids. V lost 5 bases and J 4 bases, leaving 8 bases between the germline ends. In germline, CDR1 is DFQATT, CDR2 SNEGSKA (reference sequence). As DNA, the CDR3 is TGCAGTGCTCCATCCCCCACTGAAGCTTTCTTT. This encodes CSAPSPTEAFF.

The J gene is TRBJ2-1, the V gene TRBV5-1; the match to TRBD2 covers 13 bases. Per germline, CDR1 SGHRS and CDR2 YFSETQ. The CDR3 runs 16 residues. Trimming took 2 bases from V and 1 from J; bases not matched to a gene: 0. The CDR3 DNA is TGCGCCAGCAGCTTACTAGCGGGAGGGTCCTACAATGAGCAGTTCTTC. It yields the protein CASSLLAGGSYNEQFF.

This chain joins TRBV5-1 and TRBJ1-1, with unresolved D. The V end lost 5 bases, the J end lost 8 bases, and 19 bases lay between the germline ends. Germline CDR1 and CDR2: SGHRS and YFSETQ. CDR3 size: 14 residues. CDR3: CASSSSFKSGEAFF. The CDR3, as DNA: TGCGCCAGCAGTTCTAGTTTTAAGTCCGGGGAAGCTTTCTTT.

The V gene is TRBV5-1, the J gene TRBJ1-2, with TRBD1 identical over 7 bases. There are 18 residues in the CDR3. J gave up 6 bases and V 0 bases, and 17 bases lay outside the gene matches. The germline V gene has CDR1 SGHRS and CDR2 YFSETQ. The CDR3 nucleotides read TGCGCCAGCAGCTTGGATCCGAGGGGGCGCACGTCGGAGGATGGCTACACCTTC. It yields the protein CASSLDPRGRTSEDGYTF.

The genes are TRBV7-9 and TRBJ1-1, with 8 bases that match TRBD1. The CDR3 runs to 15 residues. The V segment lost 4 bases and the J segment 11 bases; nucleotides outside the gene matches: 15. Germline values: CDR1 SEHNR, CDR2 FQNEAQ (reference sequence). Here the CDR3 reads CASSSEDRALAVAFF. The CDR3 nucleotides are TGTGCCAGCAGCTCAGAGGACAGGGCCCTTGCCGTGGCTTTCTTT. The variable domain in full, completed from reference TRBV7-9 and TRBJ1-1, reads DTGVSQNPRHKITKRGQNVTFRCDPISEHNRLYWYRQTLGQGPEFLTYFQNEAQLEKSRLLSDRFSAERPKGSFSTLEIQRTEQGDSAMYLCASSSEDRALAVAFFGQGTRLTVV.

V gene TRBV5-5 combines with J gene TRBJ1-2; D gene unclear. V gave up 7 bases and J gave up 4 bases, with 8 bases separating them. Germline lookup yields CDR1 SGHKS and CDR2 YYEKEE (reference sequence). The CDR3 has 11 amino acids. CDR3 region: CASSIAYGYTF. CDR3 coding DNA: TGTGCCAGCTCGATAGCCTATGGCTACACCTTC.

The chain couples TRBV5-1 to TRBJ1-2; 10 bases are shared with TRBD1. CDR3 length equals 17 residues. V lost 1 base and J lost 6; bases outside the gene matches: 12. Germline lookup yields CDR1 SGHRS and CDR2 YFSETQ. The CDR3 sequence: CASSLLPSTGGANGYTF. The CDR3, as DNA: TGCGCCAGCAGCTTGCTCCCCTCGACAGGGGGCGCGAATGGCTACACCTTC.

The chain uses TRBV4-1 and TRBJ2-3; 10 bases align to TRBD1. CDR1 MGHRA and CDR2 YSYEKL come from the germline V gene. With V trimmed by 3 bases and J by 0 bases, 3 bases remained unmatched. The CDR3 length is 16 residues. This CDR3 reads CASSQGQGLSTDTQYF. CDR3 DNA: TGCGCCAGCAGCCAGGGACAGGGGCTTAGCACAGATACGCAGTATTTT.

CDR3 coding DNA: TGTGCCAGCAGCGTTTCAGAGAACACTGAAGCTTTCTTT. As protein: CASSVSENTEAFF. The rearrangement links TRBV6-4 to TRBJ1-1, with no clear D. Trimming pared 6 bases from V and 1 base from J, leaving 9 bases between. CDR1 and CDR2 (germline): MRHNA, SNTAGT. This CDR3 spans 13 amino acids.

The V gene is TRBV5-4, the J gene TRBJ2-3; D perhaps matches TRBD2 (6 bases). The CDR3 is 17 amino acids. Germline loops: CDR1 SGHNT, CDR2 YYREEE (reference sequence). V lost 2 bases and J lost 4, with 20 bases in between. The CDR3 protein is CASSLDLETPGADTQYF. DNA of the CDR3: TGTGCCAGCAGCTTAGACCTGGAGACCCCGGGGGCAGATACGCAGTATTTT.

V and J are TRBV2 and TRBJ2-2, with 9 bases aligning to TRBD1. This CDR3 contains 14 residues. The trim removed 5 bases at V and 5 bases at J, leaving 3 bases unmatched. Germline V gene sequence: CDR1 SNHLY, CDR2 FYNNEI. The CDR3 protein is CASSPGQGTGELFF. The DNA for the CDR3 is TGTGCCAGCAGTCCCGGACAGGGGACCGGGGAGCTGTTTTTT.

The chain has TRBV7-9 and TRBJ1-6; TRBD1 agrees at 10 bases. V lost 5 bases, J lost 8 bases, and 9 bases stayed unmatched. The CDR3 is 16 residues long. Germline CDR1 reads SEHNR; CDR2 reads FQNEAQ (reference sequence). In DNA form, the CDR3 reads TGTGCCAGCAGCCCATTGGGACAGGGGATTGATTCACCCCTCCACTTT. Its protein is CASSPLGQGIDSPLHF.

This clone was seen a handful of times. The CDR3 coding sequence is TGTGCCAGCAGCGTTTCCCTCTCCCGGGGGGACCAAGAGACCCAGTACTTC. This translates into CASSVSLSRGDQETQYF. The chain combines TRBV9 with TRBJ2-5, with TRBD2 identical over 7 bases. Germline loops: CDR1 SGDLS, CDR2 YYNGEE. This CDR3 region has 17 residues. The V segment lost 2 bases and the J segment 0 bases; nucleotides outside the gene matches: 10.

The chain combines TRBV19 with TRBJ1-1; D unresolved. CDR3 size: 13 residues. V was clipped by 1 base and J by 6 bases, with 9 bases between them. CDR1 is LNHDA and CDR2 is SQIVND in the germline V gene (reference sequence). The CDR3 DNA sequence: TGTGCCAGTAGTATAGTGGGCGGGGCTGAAGCTTTCTTT. It specifies CASSIVGGAEAFF.

The chain is built from TRBV9 and TRBJ2-5; D is uncertain. The CDR3 has 15 amino acids. Germline assignment: CDR1 SGDLS and CDR2 YYNGEE. The V end was cut by 0 bases, the J end by 0 bases, with 9 bases between. The CDR3 DNA follows: TGTGCCAGCAGCGTAGATGCAGGATACCAAGAGACCCAGTACTTC. The encoded protein is CASSVDAGYQETQYF.

This clone was recorded once. This chain connects TRBV6-5 to TRBJ2-7; D is possibly TRBD2 (5 bases). Germline V lookup: CDR1 MNHEY, CDR2 SVGAGI. Trimming left V 1 base short and J 5 bases short, with 9 bases between. This CDR3 has 13 amino acids. The CDR3 DNA reads TGTGCCAGCAGTTACTTAGCGTTCCACGAGCAGTACTTC. Translation gives CASSYLAFHEQYF.

This clone showed up just once. This chain connects TRBV5-6 to TRBJ2-3; TRBD2 aligns across 13 bases. This CDR3 contains 16 residues. The germline V gene encodes CDR1 SGHDT and CDR2 YYEEEE. V shed 5 bases, J shed 5 bases, and the junction held 8 bases outside the gene matches. Here the CDR3 reads CASRNGLAGALDTQYF. CDR3 coding DNA: TGTGCCAGCAGGAACGGACTAGCGGGGGCTTTAGATACGCAGTATTTT.

In this sample, this clone turned up a few times. V usage is TRBV5-1 and J usage is TRBJ2-1; no clear D gene. The CDR3 length is 13 residues. Trimming left V 0 bases short and J 9 bases short, with 10 bases between. Germline V lookup: CDR1 SGHRS, CDR2 YFSETQ. CDR3 sequence: CASSLVAPGEQFF. CDR3 sequence (DNA): TGCGCCAGCAGCTTGGTGGCTCCTGGTGAGCAGTTCTTC.

This chain links TRBV27 with TRBJ2-1, with TRBD1 identical over 11 bases. V was clipped by 5 bases and J by 7 bases; unmatched bases: 7. Germline CDR1 and CDR2: MNHEY and SMNVEV (reference sequence). CDR3 size: 15 residues. CDR3 amino acids: CASSHGTGGSNEQFF. The CDR3 DNA reads as TGTGCCAGCAGTCACGGGACAGGGGGAAGTAATGAGCAGTTCTTC.

The chain links TRBV9 to TRBJ1-1; 9 bases map to TRBD1. V shed 3 bases and J 3 bases; nucleotides not matched to a gene: 15. This CDR3 has 18 amino acids. Germline CDR1 SGDLS, CDR2 YYNGEE. The CDR3 DNA reads TGTGCCAGCAGCGGCGCTGCGGGACAGGGCTCTGTCGACACTGAAGCTTTCTTT. It is translated as CASSGAAGQGSVDTEAFF.

J is TRBJ2-1 and V is TRBV7-9, with 10 bases that match TRBD2. The CDR3 totals 16 residues. V shed 4 bases and J 2 bases; nucleotides not matched to a gene: 5. In germline, CDR1 is SEHNR, CDR2 FQNEAQ (reference sequence). This CDR3 reads CASSSRTSGPYNEQFF. The DNA for the CDR3 is TGTGCCAGCAGCTCTCGGACTAGCGGCCCCTACAATGAGCAGTTCTTC. The whole variable domain, remainder taken from reference TRBV7-9 and TRBJ2-1, is DTGVSQNPRHKITKRGQNVTFRCDPISEHNRLYWYRQTLGQGPEFLTYFQNEAQLEKSRLLSDRFSAERPKGSFSTLEIQRTEQGDSAMYLCASSSRTSGPYNEQFFGPGTRLTVL.